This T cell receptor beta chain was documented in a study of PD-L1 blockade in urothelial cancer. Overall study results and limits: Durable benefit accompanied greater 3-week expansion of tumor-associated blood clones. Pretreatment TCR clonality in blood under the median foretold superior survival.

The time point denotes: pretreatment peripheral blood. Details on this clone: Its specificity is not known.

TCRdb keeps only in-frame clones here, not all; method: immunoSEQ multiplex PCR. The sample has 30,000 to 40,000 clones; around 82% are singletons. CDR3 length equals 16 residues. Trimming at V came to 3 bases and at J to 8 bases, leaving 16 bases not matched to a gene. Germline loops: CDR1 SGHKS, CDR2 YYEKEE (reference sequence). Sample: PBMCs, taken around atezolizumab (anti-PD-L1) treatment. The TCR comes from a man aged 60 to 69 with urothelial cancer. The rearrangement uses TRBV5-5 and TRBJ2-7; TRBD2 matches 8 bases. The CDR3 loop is CASSSGTRSSPPKQYF. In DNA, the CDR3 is TGTGCCAGCAGCTCCGGGACTAGGTCTTCGCCCCCCAAGCAGTACTTC.